Listed here are 25 T cell receptor beta chains from one sample, sequenced in a study of regulatory T cells in long-lasting Graves disease. Building of the TCR beta libraries involved iRepertoire HTBI primers and Arm-PCR of CDR3 regions. TCRdb ran MiXCR on the multiplex PCR reads and lists one entry per CDR3 protein. The repertoire has more than 450,000 distinct CDR3 sequences, 12% of them found once; the top ten carry about 8.9%. Time point denoted: newly diagnosed GD, antithyroid drugs for less than 3 months. The TCR library was made from RNA extracted from PBMCs. The data were also submitted as part of a second study, on T cells in Graves' hyperthyroidism and ophthalmopathy.

The sample here was peripheral blood mononuclear cells (PBMCs), taken at new diagnosis, from a patient treated with antithyroid drugs. These receptors all come from a woman aged 25 to 45 with Graves disease.

This clonotype has a count of ten or more. This chain joins TRBV11-3 and TRBJ1-1; D possibly corresponds to TRBD1 (5 bases). The CDR3 sequence is 18 residues long. V was clipped by 4 bases and J by 4 bases, with 25 bases between them. Looked up from germline, CDR1 is SGHNT and CDR2 is YENEEA. CDR3 nucleotides: TGTGCCAGCAGCTCTGTTGGCGTCTGGGGCAGGGAAGGCACTGAAGCTTTCTTT. Translating it yields CASSSVGVWGREGTEAFF. The full variable domain, with the rest looked up from reference TRBV11-3 and TRBJ1-1, is EAGVVQSPRYKIIEKKQPVAFWCNPISGHNTLYWYLQNLGQGPELLIRYENEEAVDDSQLPKDRFSAERLKGVDSTLKIQPAELGDSAVYLCASSSVGVWGREGTEAFFGQGTRLTVV.

This clonotype was observed at least ten times. The gene calls are TRBV12-3 or TRBV12-4 and TRBJ2-5; no definite D call. The CDR3 runs 13 residues. With 4 bases removed from V and 4 bases from J, the gap between germline ends came to 10 bases. In DNA form, the CDR3 reads TGTGCCAGCAGTTCAGCTCCTGGAGAGACCCAGTACTTC. Amino acids: CASSSAPGETQYF.

This clonotype appeared many times. The V call is TRBV7-2, the J call TRBJ2-5; D ambiguous. Trimming took 5 bases from V and 2 from J, leaving 15 bases between them. CDR3 length: 15 residues. Germline CDR1 SGHTA, CDR2 FQGNSA. The CDR3 loop is CASSPPINLQETQYF. Here the CDR3 DNA reads TGTGCCAGCAGCCCCCCTATAAATCTACAAGAGACCCAGTACTTC.

The chain recombines TRBV5-4 with TRBJ2-7; 9 bases are shared with TRBD2. Germline assignment: CDR1 SGHNT and CDR2 YYREEE (reference sequence). J gave up 5 bases and V 4 bases, and 10 bases lay outside the gene matches. The CDR3 loop spans 15 amino acids. CDR3 DNA: TGTGCCAGCAGCCCGAGGGGCGGGAGGGCTGACGAGCAGTACTTC. It yields the protein CASSPRGGRADEQYF.

This clonotype was observed a handful of times. The chain has TRBV20-1 and TRBJ2-3; D is perhaps TRBD2 (6 bases). The CDR3 totals 13 residues. In germline, CDR1 is DFQATT, CDR2 SNEGSKA (reference sequence). With 6 bases removed from V and 0 bases from J, the gap between germline ends came to 10 bases. The CDR3: CSALGGSTDTQYF. Written as DNA, the CDR3 is TGCAGTGCCCTCGGGGGTAGCACAGATACGCAGTATTTT.

This clonotype was counted a few times. The conserved phenylalanine or tryptophan is not found at the CDR3 terminus, so this likely reflects a read error. The chain employs TRBV28 and TRBJ2-5, with unresolved D. In germline, CDR1 is MDHEN, CDR2 SYDVKM. With 5 bases removed from V and 5 bases from J, the gap between germline ends came to 6 bases. The CDR3 consists of 11 residues. The CDR3 DNA reads TGTGCCAGCAGTGAAGTGGAGACCCAGTACCTC. This codes for CASSEVETQYL.

This clonotype was observed at least ten times. V usage is TRBV10-2 and J usage is TRBJ1-2; a possible D gene is TRBD1 (5 bases). This CDR3 has 15 amino acids. Per germline, CDR1 WSHSY and CDR2 SAAADI. The germline V and J ends were trimmed by 5 bases and 0 bases, with 13 bases remaining between them. As DNA, the CDR3 is TGCGCCAGCAGTAAGGGTGCAGGGACTAACTATGGCTACACCTTC. Translating gives CASSKGAGTNYGYTF.

This clonotype was seen a handful of times. The chain is built from TRBV4-1 and TRBJ1-6; D is undetermined. V lost 4 bases, J lost 9 bases, and 22 bases lay in between. CDR3 length: 17 amino acids. Per germline, CDR1 MGHRA and CDR2 YSYEKL. The CDR3 protein is CASSPPLAEGRTSPLHF. Written as DNA, the CDR3 is TGCGCCAGCAGCCCCCCCTTAGCTGAGGGAAGGACTTCACCCCTCCACTTT.

This clonotype was picked up many times. The chain recombines TRBV28 with TRBJ2-7, with D possibly being TRBD2 (6 bases). There are 20 residues in the CDR3. V shed 5 bases and J shed 0 bases, with 29 bases lying between them. Per germline, CDR1 MDHEN and CDR2 SYDVKM. CDR3: CASSTTVWASTRGGSYEQYF. The DNA for the CDR3 is TGTGCCAGCAGTACGACCGTGTGGGCCTCAACAAGGGGAGGCTCCTACGAGCAGTACTTC.

This clonotype came up many times. J is TRBJ2-7 and V is TRBV27, with D perhaps matching TRBD2 (5 bases). V lost 2 bases and J lost 6, with 8 bases in between. The V gene's germline CDR1 is MNHEY and CDR2 SMNVEV (reference sequence). The length of the CDR3 is 12 residues. The CDR3 is CASSLNEGEQYF. In nucleotides, the CDR3 is TGTGCCAGCAGTTTAAACGAGGGCGAGCAGTACTTC.

This clonotype has only a few counts. The DNA for the CDR3 is TGTGCCAGCAGGTCATCCGGGACAGCAATAACCTATGGCTACACCTTC. It codes for CASRSSGTAITYGYTF. V and J are TRBV28 and TRBJ1-2, with 7 bases that match TRBD1. V gave up 6 bases and J gave up 4 bases; unmatched junction bases: 14. CDR1 MDHEN and CDR2 SYDVKM come from the germline V gene. This CDR3 is built from 16 residues.

This clonotype has more than one count but fewer than ten. The chain links TRBV25-1 to TRBJ2-3; no reliable D call. Germline loops: CDR1 MGHDK, CDR2 SYGVNS. Trimming shortened V by 3 bases and J by 0 bases, and 16 bases separated the two germline ends. The CDR3 runs 17 residues. Written as DNA, the CDR3 is TGTGCCAGCAGTGACGATCTTCTAACGACCAGCACAGATACGCAGTATTTT. Protein: CASSDDLLTTSTDTQYF.

This clonotype was counted ten times or more. The rearrangement joins TRBV11-1 to TRBJ2-1, with 13 nucleotides matching TRBD2. Trimming removed 6 bases from V and 2 bases from J; junction bases left unmatched: 13. The CDR3 sequence is 19 residues long. CDR1 is SGHAT, CDR2 FQDESV, per germline (reference sequence). CDR3 loop: CASRTRGLAGPGAYNEQFF. For the CDR3, the DNA is TGTGCCAGCAGAACGAGGGGACTAGCGGGGCCCGGGGCCTACAATGAGCAGTTCTTC.

This clonotype was detected ten times or more. This chain joins TRBV18 and TRBJ2-3; D may be TRBD2 (5 bases). Germline V lookup: CDR1 KGHSH, CDR2 LQKENI. V shed 8 bases and J shed 5 bases, with 8 bases lying between them. CDR3 length equals 11 residues. CDR3 residues: CASLSGDTQYF. In DNA form, the CDR3 reads TGTGCCAGCCTCAGCGGAGATACGCAGTATTTT.

This clonotype was seen ten or more times. The gene calls are TRBV27 and TRBJ1-2; 8 bases align to TRBD1. Trimming took 1 base from V and 1 from J; bases not matched to a gene: 8. The germline V gene encodes CDR1 MNHEY and CDR2 SMNVEV (reference sequence). The CDR3 runs to 17 residues. The DNA of the CDR3 is TGTGCCAGCAGTTTATTCAGGGGGACAGGCAGTAACTATGGCTACACCTTC. It codes for CASSLFRGTGSNYGYTF.

In regard to this clonotype: A single base separates this from a much larger clone, so it may be a read error. This chain joins TRBV3-1 and TRBJ2-7; no definite D call. CDR1 LGHDT and CDR2 YNNKEL come from the germline V gene (reference sequence). The CDR3 sequence is 11 residues long. V was trimmed by 1 base and J by 5 bases, leaving 3 bases between them. The CDR3 loop reads CASSQVHEQYF. Here the CDR3 DNA reads TGTGCCAGCAGCCAAGTTCACGAGCAGTACTTC.

Many counts were recorded for this clonotype. J is TRBJ2-3 and V is TRBV10-3; possible D gene TRBD2, 6 bases. This CDR3 spans 15 amino acids. V was cut by 3 bases and J by 0 bases, with 10 bases left in between. From germline, CDR1 is ENHRY and CDR2 SYGVKD. The CDR3 DNA reads TGTGCCATCAGTGACCCCGGGACTAGCACAGATACGCAGTATTTT. It translates to CAISDPGTSTDTQYF.

This clonotype was detected many times. The chain couples TRBV5-1 to TRBJ1-1, with 10 positions matching TRBD1. The CDR3 covers 15 residues. Germline V CDR1 and CDR2: SGHRS, YFSETQ. V lost 3 bases, J lost 6 bases, and 8 bases stayed unmatched. The CDR3 DNA reads as TGCGCCAGCAGCTGGGGGGACAGGGGAGTCGCTGAAGCTTTCTTT. This translates into CASSWGDRGVAEAFF.

This clonotype was picked up many times. The V call is TRBV20-1, the J call TRBJ2-1; D is possibly TRBD1 or TRBD2 (5 bases each). This CDR3 is built from 16 residues. Germline V gene sequence: CDR1 DFQATT, CDR2 SNEGSKA (reference sequence). Deletions cut 5 bases from V and 2 bases from J, with 19 bases between. The CDR3: CSAQLGERFTYNEQFF. Written as DNA, the CDR3 is TGCAGTGCTCAATTGGGGGAGCGGTTTACCTACAATGAGCAGTTCTTC.

This clonotype was seen at least ten times. The V call is TRBV3-1, the J call TRBJ2-1, with TRBD1 identical over 7 bases. This CDR3 is built from 15 residues. The V gene's germline CDR1 is LGHDT and CDR2 YNNKEL (reference sequence). With 5 bases clipped from V and 3 bases from J, the junction kept 7 bases outside the gene matches. The CDR3: CASSAGAGGYNEQFF. DNA for the CDR3: TGTGCCAGCAGCGCCGGGGCAGGGGGCTACAATGAGCAGTTCTTC.

There are a few counts of this clonotype. The rearrangement joins TRBV6-9 to TRBJ1-1; D is uncertain. This CDR3 spans 15 amino acids. Trimming took off 2 bases at V and 4 bases at J, with 14 bases between the two ends. Looked up from germline, CDR1 is MNHGY and CDR2 is SVAAGI. In DNA form, the CDR3 reads TGTGCCAGCAGTTATCCCATCTCAGCGGGCACTGAAGCTTTCTTT. This translates into CASSYPISAGTEAFF.

The genes are TRBV6-1 and TRBJ2-3; possible D gene TRBD1, 6 bases. Trimming pared 4 bases from V and 7 bases from J, leaving 21 bases between. Germline V gene sequence: CDR1 MNHNS, CDR2 SASEGT. The CDR3 length is 16 residues. CDR3 loop: CASSGAATGADNTQYF. The CDR3 nucleotides read TGTGCCAGCAGTGGGGCCGCGACAGGAGCCGACAATACGCAGTATTTT.

This clonotype was detected many times. The V call is TRBV20-1, the J call TRBJ1-6, with 10 bases matching TRBD1. Germline V gene lookup returns CDR1 DFQATT and CDR2 SNEGSKA (reference sequence). CDR3 length: 15 amino acids. J gave up 6 bases and V 1 base, and 3 bases lay outside the gene matches. CDR3 DNA: TGCAGTGCTAGAGGGGACAGGGGACCTAATTCACCCCTCCACTTT. It encodes CSARGDRGPNSPLHF.

Ten or more counts support this clonotype. V gene TRBV19 combines with J gene TRBJ2-3; D call uncertain. CDR1 and CDR2 from the germline V gene are LNHDA and SQIVND (reference sequence). The V end was cut by 10 bases, the J end by 2 bases, with 16 bases between. This CDR3 is 14 amino acids long. DNA for the CDR3: TGTGCCACCAGCGAACTCCTCTTCACAGATACGCAGTATTTT. Translated, it gives CATSELLFTDTQYF.

This clonotype was counted many times. V usage is TRBV2 and J usage is TRBJ2-7; 8 bases are shared with TRBD1. The germline V gene has CDR1 SNHLY and CDR2 FYNNEI. With 6 bases clipped from V and 5 bases from J, the junction kept 18 bases outside the gene matches. The CDR3 loop spans 17 amino acids. This CDR3 is CASRNPRQGFRENEQYF. CDR3 DNA: TGTGCCAGCAGGAACCCCCGACAGGGGTTCAGAGAAAACGAGCAGTACTTC.